What follows are 18 T cell receptor beta chains derived from one specimen sequenced in a study of blood T cells in healthy people across ages (dated by TCRdb to the mid-2010s). The method was 5' RACE. Sequencer: Illumina HiSeq 2500. A second PCR of 7 to 11 cycles was performed with a sample-barcoded 5' primer and a J-beta primer mix. TCRdb reran the public reads through fastp at Q25 and MiXCR, keeping productive beta chains. Each CDR3 protein appears once, grouped with its most common genes and DNA. This sample lists roughly 700,000 distinct CDR3 sequences; more than 20% were detected once. The ten largest clones take up 9.4% of the sample. The sample was also reused in another study, on T cells of mothers and their children.

The specimen was blood. Receptors were obtained from a boy younger than 18 in good health.

This chain uses TRBV5-1 with TRBJ2-4, with D possibly matching TRBD1 (5 bases). V was clipped by 0 bases and J by 8 bases, with 15 bases between them. Germline V gene data show CDR1 as SGHRS and CDR2 as YFSETQ. The CDR3 totals 15 residues. Here the CDR3 reads CASSLVSAGRHIQYF. The CDR3 bases are TGCGCCAGCAGCTTGGTGTCGGCAGGGCGGCACATTCAGTACTTC. The variable domain in full, with the rest retrieved from reference TRBV5-1 and TRBJ2-4, is KAGVTQTPRYLIKTRGQQVTLSCSPISGHRSVSWYQQTPGQGLQFLFEYFSETQRNKGNFPGRFSGRQFSNSRSEMNVSTLELGDSALYLCASSLVSAGRHIQYFGAGTRLSVL.

This clonotype was picked up a small number of times. The CDR3 coding sequence is TGTGCCAGCGGGCGACAGGGGGGCCACGAGCAGTACTTC. Its translation is CASGRQGGHEQYF. This chain uses TRBV28 with TRBJ2-7; TRBD1 agrees at 9 bases. This CDR3 region has 13 residues. From germline, CDR1 is MDHEN and CDR2 SYDVKM. The trim removed 8 bases at V and 5 bases at J, leaving 7 bases unmatched.

This clonotype has a handful of counts. The chain carries TRBV5-1 and TRBJ2-3, with 7 bases lining up with TRBD1. With 7 bases clipped from V and 0 bases from J, the junction kept 2 bases outside the gene matches. The CDR3 length is 13 residues. Germline loops: CDR1 SGHRS, CDR2 YFSETQ. This chain's CDR3 is CASRGQSTDTQYF. In DNA, the CDR3 is TGCGCCAGCCGGGGACAGAGCACAGATACGCAGTATTTT.

A few counts support this clonotype. The chain carries TRBV28 and TRBJ2-4; a weak D match, TRBD1 (6 bases). The CDR3 is 13 residues long. The germline CDR1 and CDR2 sequences are MDHEN and SYDVKM. V dropped 10 bases and J dropped 5 bases, with 15 bases sitting between them. CDR3 nucleotides: TGTGCCACCCGGTCACCAGGGGAAAACATTCAGTACTTC. Encoded protein: CATRSPGENIQYF. Complete variable domain (other parts from reference TRBV28 and TRBJ2-4): DVKVTQSSRYLVKRTGEKVFLECVQDMDHENMFWYRQDPGLGLRLIYFSYDVKMKEKGDIPEGYSVSREKKERFSLILESASTNQTSMYLCATRSPGENIQYFGAGTRLSVL.

This clonotype was seen a few times. The chain uses TRBV7-9 and TRBJ1-4, with D perhaps TRBD1 (5 bases). In germline, CDR1 is SEHNR, CDR2 FQNEAQ (reference sequence). Trimming left V 11 bases short and J 4 bases short, with 17 bases between. The CDR3 contains 14 residues. CDR3 nucleotide sequence: TGTGCCCATCAGGGCCCCACTGTTAATGAAAAACTGTTTTTT. Its protein is CAHQGPTVNEKLFF. Together with reference TRBV7-9 and TRBJ1-4, the CDR3 gives the full variable domain: DTGVSQNPRHKITKRGQNVTFRCDPISEHNRLYWYRQTLGQGPEFLTYFQNEAQLEKSRLLSDRFSAERPKGSFSTLEIQRTEQGDSAMYLCAHQGPTVNEKLFFGSGTQLSVL.

The chain carries TRBV20-1 and TRBJ2-5, with a tentative D call TRBD2 (5 bases). The CDR3 sequence is 14 residues long. Deletions cut 1 base from V and 5 bases from J, with 14 bases between. Germline V gives CDR1 DFQATT, CDR2 SNEGSKA (reference sequence). CDR3 nucleotide sequence: TGCAGTGCTAGAGCGCGGGTTCTACTCGAGACCCAGTACTTC. Translating it yields CSARARVLLETQYF.

The J gene is TRBJ2-7, the V gene TRBV6-2 or TRBV6-3, with 9 bases fitting TRBD1. V shed 6 bases and J 5 bases; nucleotides not matched to a gene: 11. Germline-derived CDR1 and CDR2 are MNHEY and SVGEGT. The CDR3 spans 15 residues. DNA of the CDR3: TGTGCCAGCAGCACCGTGGGACAGGGTGGCCACGAGCAGTACTTC. Translating gives CASSTVGQGGHEQYF.

This rearrangement joins TRBV28 to TRBJ2-3; weak D call: TRBD2 (7 bases). V dropped 5 bases and J dropped 2 bases, with 14 bases sitting between them. Germline lookup yields CDR1 MDHEN and CDR2 SYDVKM. This CDR3 is 15 amino acids long. CDR3 region: CASSAGGRVTDTQYF. As DNA, the CDR3 is TGTGCCAGCAGTGCCGGGGGGCGCGTCACAGATACGCAGTATTTT.

A few counts support this clonotype. The CDR3: CASSVLGQAPSTDTQYF. The CDR3 DNA follows: TGTGCCAGCAGCGTACTAGGACAGGCCCCTAGCACAGATACGCAGTATTTT. J is TRBJ2-3 and V is TRBV9; 7 bases are shared with TRBD1. J gave up 0 bases and V 1 base, and 8 bases lay outside the gene matches. The CDR3 has 17 residues. The germline V gene encodes CDR1 SGDLS and CDR2 YYNGEE.

This clonotype was seen more than once but under ten times. J is TRBJ2-3 and V is TRBV10-3, with unresolved D. The CDR3 is 13 residues long. The germline gives CDR1 ENHRY, CDR2 SYGVKD. The V end lost 8 bases, the J end lost 4 bases, and 13 bases lay between the germline ends. The CDR3 DNA reads as TGTGCCATCGCTGCATCTCTGGCAGATACGCAGTATTTT. As protein: CAIAASLADTQYF.

This clonotype was seen a few times. A read error may account for a junction end that differs from germline. J is TRBJ2-5 and V is TRBV12-3 or TRBV12-4, with a weak D call TRBD2 (6 bases). The CDR3 loop spans 14 amino acids. CDR3 amino acids: CASSWGRGRETQHF. CDR3 nucleotides: TGTGCCAGCAGTTGGGGCCGGGGACGGGAGACCCAGCACTTC.

This sequence joins TRBV25-1 and TRBJ2-5; 14 bases match TRBD2. Matching the DNA end better, TRBJ2-1 makes the J call doubtful. This CDR3 is 17 amino acids long. Germline CDR1 MGHDK, CDR2 SYGVNS. The CDR3 loop reads CASSDIGTSGRSNEQFF. In DNA form, the CDR3 reads TGTGCCAGCAGTGACATTGGGACTAGCGGGAGATCGAATGAGCAGTTCTTC.

There are a few counts of this clonotype. The chain carries TRBV29-1 and TRBJ2-5; D is perhaps TRBD1 or TRBD2 (5 bases each). The DNA matches TRBJ2-7 better at its end, which makes the J call doubtful. Germline assignment: CDR1 SQVTM and CDR2 ANQGSEA. The CDR3 has 12 amino acids. CDR3: CSAAGSVGEQYF. The CDR3 DNA reads as TGCAGCGCTGCAGGGAGTGTTGGCGAGCAGTACTTC.

In this sample, this clonotype turned up many times. The rearrangement uses TRBV29-1 and TRBJ2-3; no firm D call. The CDR3 covers 10 residues. Between the trimmed V and J ends, which lost 7 bases and 3 bases, there was a span of 5 bases. Per the germline V gene, CDR1 is SQVTM and CDR2 is ANQGSEA. Here the CDR3 DNA reads TGCAGCGGGGGAACAGATACGCAGTATTTT. Translation gives CSGGTDTQYF.

J is TRBJ2-7 and V is TRBV7-9, with a tentative D call TRBD1 (5 bases). Germline CDR1 and CDR2: SEHNR and FQNEAQ (reference sequence). V lost 2 bases and J 3 bases, leaving 23 bases between the germline ends. The CDR3 consists of 18 residues. The CDR3 sequence is CASSLRQKKLLRIYEQYF. The CDR3 DNA sequence: TGTGCCAGCAGCTTACGACAGAAAAAACTCTTAAGGATCTACGAGCAGTACTTC.

This clonotype was seen a few times. The chain couples TRBV5-1 to TRBJ2-3; D is possibly TRBD2 (5 bases). Germline V CDR1 and CDR2: SGHRS, YFSETQ. V was cut by 4 bases and J by 5 bases, with 17 bases left in between. This CDR3 comprises 15 residues. The CDR3 sequence: CASSPEGFLLDTQYF. The CDR3 DNA follows: TGCGCCAGCAGCCCAGAGGGTTTCCTCCTAGATACGCAGTATTTT.

The rearrangement uses TRBV29-1 and TRBJ2-1; no reliable D call. Germline loops: CDR1 SQVTM, CDR2 ANQGSEA. V lost 2 bases and J 10 bases, leaving 12 bases between the germline ends. The CDR3 runs 12 residues. CDR3 residues: CSVESDSGEQFF. The CDR3 nucleotides read TGCAGCGTTGAATCCGACTCCGGCGAGCAGTTCTTC.

This clonotype has a handful of counts. The chain recombines TRBV27 with TRBJ2-7; D unresolved. Trimming pared 5 bases from V and 0 bases from J, leaving 8 bases between. The CDR3 extends over 13 amino acids. In germline, CDR1 is MNHEY, CDR2 SMNVEV (reference sequence). DNA for the CDR3: TGTGCCAGCAGTCACCGTCTCTCCTACGAGCAGTACTTC. This codes for CASSHRLSYEQYF.